The entry below describes one TCR beta chain. TCRdb re-derived calls from the RACE reads in MiXCR, one entry per CDR3 protein. The sample holds 100,000 or so distinct CDR3 sequences, nearly 35% seen once. Stated time point: patch test 3, about 24 weeks after DPC sensitization. Noted treatment: therapeutic diphenylcyclopropenone sensitization with weekly scalp DPC. The source of the sample is a study of human T cells and chemical hapten exposure. Study-level background: An approximately 2 cm by approximately 2 cm inner upper arm patch received 2% DPC for sensitization.

Germline values: CDR1 LGHNA, CDR2 YSLEER. This CDR3 has 16 residues. V lost 0 bases to trimming and J lost 8 bases, with 16 bases between them. The material sequenced was whole blood, taken in connection with sensitization to the hapten diphenylcyclopropenone (DPC). The chain recombines TRBV4-3 with TRBJ1-4; the D is unclear. The TCR sequence derives from a man aged 35-49 years with alopecia areata. Some clones in this sample may be carry-over from other donors' samples. The CDR3 protein is CASSQDSGVGGEKLFF. The CDR3 DNA sequence: TGCGCCAGCAGCCAAGACTCAGGCGTGGGCGGGGAAAAACTGTTTTTT.